This T cell receptor (beta chain) was recovered during a study of human T cells and chemical hapten exposure. General study findings and limits: Counts of TCRs expanded at PT1 correlated positively with patch test score. Expanded TCRs created a significantly greater count of big CDR3 similarity clusters than controls did.

As to time point: patch test 1, 2 weeks after DPC sensitization. Treatment meaning: therapeutic diphenylcyclopropenone sensitization with weekly scalp DPC. This clonotype occurred a few times. Its antigen is unknown. This CDR3 has 16 amino acids. In germline, CDR1 is LGHDT, CDR2 YNNKEL (reference sequence). Germline trimming cut 5 bases from V and 4 bases from J; bases unmatched to any gene: 9. TCRdb re-called the RACE reads with MiXCR, one entry per CDR3 protein. In the table there are around 380,000 distinct CDR3 sequences, 4.8% of which are singletons. The TCR comes from a woman aged 45-65 years with alopecia areata. Some clones in this sample may be carry-over from other donors' samples. The specimen was whole blood, collected in connection with sensitization to the hapten diphenylcyclopropenone (DPC). V gene TRBV3-1 combines with J gene TRBJ2-2, with 8 nucleotides matching TRBD1. The CDR3 DNA follows: TGTGCCAGCAGCAGAGGCAGGGGGCGCCGCACCGGGGAGCTGTTTTTT. This gives the protein CASSRGRGRRTGELFF.